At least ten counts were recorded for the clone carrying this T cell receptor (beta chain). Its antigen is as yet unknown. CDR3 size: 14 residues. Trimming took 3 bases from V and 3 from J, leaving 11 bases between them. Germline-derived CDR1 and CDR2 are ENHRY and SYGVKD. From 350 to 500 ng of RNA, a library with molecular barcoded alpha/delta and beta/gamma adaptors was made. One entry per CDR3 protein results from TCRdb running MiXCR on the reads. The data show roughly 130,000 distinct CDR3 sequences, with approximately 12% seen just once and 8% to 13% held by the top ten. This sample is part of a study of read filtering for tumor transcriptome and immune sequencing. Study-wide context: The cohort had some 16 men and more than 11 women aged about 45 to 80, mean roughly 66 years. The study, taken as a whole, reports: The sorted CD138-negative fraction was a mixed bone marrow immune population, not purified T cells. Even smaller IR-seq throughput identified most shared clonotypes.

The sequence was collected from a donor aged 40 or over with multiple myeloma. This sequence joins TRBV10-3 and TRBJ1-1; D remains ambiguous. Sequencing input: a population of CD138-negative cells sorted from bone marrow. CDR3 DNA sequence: TGTGCCATCAGTGAAAGTCCAGGCGACACTGAAGCTTTCTTT. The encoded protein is CAISESPGDTEAFF.